One TCR beta chain is described in this entry. After removal of 3 bases from V and 10 bases from J, the junction contained 7 bases not matched to a gene. The CDR3 has 14 residues. The germline V gene encodes CDR1 LNHDA and CDR2 SQIVND (reference sequence). This specimen comes from a study of blood T cell repertoires in COVID-19. Background on the study: Researchers got acute and convalescent COVID-19 samples from the United States, Italy and Spain. T cells, B-cell-depleted T cells, or PBMCs supplied cDNA or gDNA.

Original analysis: Estimation of nucleated cell counts relied on the amplification of reference gene primers. TCRdb keeps only in-frame clones here, not all; method: immunoSEQ multiplex PCR. V and J calls plus clone size are reproduced from that table; the DNA served to infer D and trimming. This sample has about 50,000 clones, with roughly nine tenths found just once. V is TRBV19 and J is TRBJ2-1, with TRBD1 matching over 9 bases. Sequenced input: peripheral blood. This receptor was taken from a woman at least 80 years old with acute or convalescent COVID-19. CDR3 bases: TGTGCCAGTAGTATCGGGACAGGGCCCTTCGAGCAGTTCTTC. This translates into CASSIGTGPFEQFF.